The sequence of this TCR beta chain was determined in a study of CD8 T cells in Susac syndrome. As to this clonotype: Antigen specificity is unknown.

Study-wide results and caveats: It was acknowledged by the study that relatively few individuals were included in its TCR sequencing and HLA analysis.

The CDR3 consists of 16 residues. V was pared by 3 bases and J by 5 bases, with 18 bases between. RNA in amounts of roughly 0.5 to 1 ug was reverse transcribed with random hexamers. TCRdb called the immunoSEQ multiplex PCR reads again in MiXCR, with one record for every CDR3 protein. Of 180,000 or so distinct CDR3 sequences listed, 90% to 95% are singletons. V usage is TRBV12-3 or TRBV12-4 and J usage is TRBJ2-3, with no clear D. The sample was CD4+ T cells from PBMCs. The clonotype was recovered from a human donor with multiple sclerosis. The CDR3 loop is CASSFPDVRPQDTQYF. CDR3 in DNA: TGTGCCAGCAGTTTTCCGGACGTTCGGCCACAAGATACGCAGTATTTT.